The clone carrying this T cell receptor (beta chain) was observed a handful of times. What it binds is not known. A single record per CDR3 protein comes from TCRdb applying MiXCR to the reads. The profile covers around 310,000 distinct CDR3 sequences, with around a sixth appearing a single time and around 11% taken by the ten largest. The sample is drawn from a study of T cell repertoires in cytomegalovirus infection. On the study more broadly: CMV infection together with matching HLA type was indicated by public TCR beta signatures. The study, taken as a whole, reports: Ex vivo, HLA-C-restricted CMV-specific TCR beta clonotypes prevailed over the rest of the response.

This CDR3 has 14 amino acids. V shed 2 bases and J shed 8 bases, with 12 bases lying between them. The chain is built from TRBV12-3 or TRBV12-4 and TRBJ1-4, with D possibly matching TRBD1 (5 bases). The specimen was PBMCs. The sequence came from a human donor in good health (CMV status not recorded). Some clones in this sample may be carry-over from other donors' samples. CDR3: CASSLTAKGEKLFF. CDR3 DNA: TGTGCCAGCAGTTTAACGGCGAAGGGGGAAAAACTGTTTTTT.